This T cell receptor (beta chain) comes out of a study of T cells after posttransplantation cyclophosphamide. Study-wide results and limits: Later blood repertoires were often dominated by clones from the donor CD8+ memory compartment. TRB clonality was highly associated with recipient CMV seropositivity and reactivation. TRB overlap between skin or GI tissue T cells and blood was limited.

The assay was immunoSEQ multiplex PCR, and TCRdb's table has in-frame clones only and misses some. Of more than 10,000 clones listed, around four fifths are singletons. Cyclophosphamide on days +3 and +4 followed busulfan-fludarabine conditioning and a marrow graft. The CDR3 is made up of 13 amino acids. V was trimmed by 0 bases and J by 4 bases, leaving 5 bases between them. Germline CDR1 SGHNT, CDR2 YYREEE (reference sequence). On this clone itself: What it recognizes is unknown.

Source: PBMCs, taken about 62 months after allogeneic stem cell transplant with posttransplant cyclophosphamide. This chain joins TRBV5-4 and TRBJ1-5; D is undetermined. The sequence came from a female patient aged 50-60 years who received an allogeneic stem cell transplant from a related donor, was CMV-positive, and had no GVHD. Among the T cells, some may be from the graft donor. The CDR3 region is CASSLAQNQPQHF. CDR3 nucleotides: TGTGCCAGCAGCTTGGCCCAAAATCAGCCCCAGCATTTT.